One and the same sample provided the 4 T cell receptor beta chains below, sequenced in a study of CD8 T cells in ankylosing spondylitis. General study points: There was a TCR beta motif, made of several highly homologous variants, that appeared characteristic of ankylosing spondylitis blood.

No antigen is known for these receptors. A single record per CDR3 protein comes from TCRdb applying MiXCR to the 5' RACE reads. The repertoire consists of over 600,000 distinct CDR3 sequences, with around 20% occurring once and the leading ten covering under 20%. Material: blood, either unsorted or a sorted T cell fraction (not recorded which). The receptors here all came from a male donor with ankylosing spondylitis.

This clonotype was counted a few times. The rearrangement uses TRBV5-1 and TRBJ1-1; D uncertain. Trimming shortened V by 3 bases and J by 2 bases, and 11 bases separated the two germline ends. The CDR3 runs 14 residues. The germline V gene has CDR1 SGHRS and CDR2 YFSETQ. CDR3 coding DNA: TGCGCCAGCAGCTACGCGGGGATTAACACTGAAGCTTTCTTT. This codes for CASSYAGINTEAFF.

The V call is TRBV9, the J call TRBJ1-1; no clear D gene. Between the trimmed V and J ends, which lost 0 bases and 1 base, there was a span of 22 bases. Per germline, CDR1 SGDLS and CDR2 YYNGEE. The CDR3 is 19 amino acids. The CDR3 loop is CASSVASGIPILGNTEAFF. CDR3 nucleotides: TGTGCCAGCAGCGTAGCCTCCGGGATCCCAATTTTAGGGAACACTGAAGCTTTCTTT.

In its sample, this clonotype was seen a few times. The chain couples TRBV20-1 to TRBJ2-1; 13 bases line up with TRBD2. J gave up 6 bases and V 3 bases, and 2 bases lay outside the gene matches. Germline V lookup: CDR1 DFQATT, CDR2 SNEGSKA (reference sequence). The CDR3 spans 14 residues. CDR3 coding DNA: TGCAGTGCTAGGGGACTAGCGGGATTCAATGAGCAGTTCTTC. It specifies CSARGLAGFNEQFF.

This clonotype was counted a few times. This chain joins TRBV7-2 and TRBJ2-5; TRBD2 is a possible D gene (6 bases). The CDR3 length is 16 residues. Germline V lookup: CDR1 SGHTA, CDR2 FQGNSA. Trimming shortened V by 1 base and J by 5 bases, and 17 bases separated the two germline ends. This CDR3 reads CASSLGEAGNRETQYF. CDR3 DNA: TGTGCCAGCAGCTTAGGAGAGGCGGGGAACCGGGAGACCCAGTACTTC.